The rows below give T cell receptor beta chains drawn from one sample of a study of neurological immune-mediated disorders. TCRdb called the 5' RACE reads again in MiXCR, with one record for every CDR3 protein. The sample consists of around 20,000 distinct CDR3 sequences, around 15% of them appearing once. Sequencing was done on a sample of CD4+ T cells from blood. These receptors were taken from a woman aged 60 to 75 with HTLV-1-associated myelopathy (HAM/TSP). CDR3s include the opening cysteine and the closing phenylalanine or tryptophan. A D gene is named only where the DNA matches it firmly. Not every row has a clone size; where given, it reads once, few, many or a size class.

cdr3_aa	cdr3_nt	d_call	v_call	j_call	clone_size
CASSQGTDTEAFF	TGTGCCAGCAGCCAAGGGACAGACACTGAAGCTTTCTTT	NA	TRBV3-1	TRBJ1-1	many
CASSPGGYEQYF	TGTGCCAGCAGCCCAGGGGGGTACGAGCAGTACTTC	NA	TRBV7-2	TRBJ2-7	many
CASSEQGNYGYTF	TGTGCCAGCAGTGAACAGGGGAACTATGGCTACACCTTC	NA	TRBV25-1	TRBJ1-2	many
CSAPIGTSGGPRF	TGCAGTGCTCCTATAGGGACTAGCGGAGGGCCCCGCTTC	TRBD2	TRBV20-1	TRBJ2-7	many
CASSQDRKTEAFF	TGTGCCAGCAGCCAAGATCGTAAGACTGAAGCTTTCTTT	NA	TRBV3-1	TRBJ1-1	medium-sized
CSARAVSNEQFF	TGCAGTGCTAGAGCCGTAAGCAATGAGCAGTTCTTC	NA	TRBV20-1	TRBJ2-1	many
CASSPVVPGQSHQPQHF	TGTGCCAGCTCACCAGTTGTCCCGGGACAGTCCCATCAGCCCCAGCATTTT	TRBD1	TRBV18	TRBJ1-5	many
CSVGTRRTQYF	TGCAGCGTCGGGACTAGACGTACGCAGTATTTT	TRBD2	TRBV29-1	TRBJ2-3	many
CASSLEGQGDEQYF	TGCGCCAGCAGCTTGGAGGGACAGGGAGACGAGCAGTACTTC	TRBD1	TRBV5-1	TRBJ2-7	many
CASSFQVSGLSKGEQFF	TGCGCCAGCAGCTTTCAGGTTAGCGGGCTCTCTAAGGGGGAGCAGTTCTTC	TRBD2	TRBV5-1	TRBJ2-1	many
CASSFIAGVAYEQYF	TGCGCCAGCAGCTTCATAGCGGGAGTGGCCTACGAGCAGTACTTC	TRBD2	TRBV5-1	TRBJ2-7	many
CASSIGRHLNTGELFF	TGTGCCAGTAGTATAGGTCGACATCTGAACACCGGGGAGCTGTTTTTT	NA	TRBV19	TRBJ2-2	NA
CSARVETANNSPLHF	TGCAGTGCTAGAGTGGAGACGGCAAATAATTCACCCCTCCACTTT	NA	TRBV20-1	TRBJ1-6	large
CASSSGGQPQHF	TGTGCCAGCAGTTCAGGGGGACAGCCCCAGCATTTT	TRBD1	TRBV27	TRBJ1-5	medium-sized
CSVAQGLNSPLHF	TGCAGCGTTGCACAGGGGTTGAATTCACCCCTCCACTTT	TRBD1	TRBV29-1	TRBJ1-6	many
CASSFYICSANGRAVDTQYF	NA	NA	TRBV5-1	TRBJ2-3	NA
CASSFRDSGYGYTF	TGCGCCAGCAGCTTCCGGGACAGCGGATATGGCTACACCTTC	TRBD1	TRBV5-1	TRBJ1-2	many
CASSFYICSFRSPNTEAFF	NA	NA	TRBV5-6	TRBJ1-1	once
CASSPDRLPDTQYF	TGTGCCAGCAGCCCTGACCGTCTCCCAGATACGCAGTATTTT	NA	TRBV5-6	TRBJ2-3	many
CATQRGRDYEQYF	TGTGCCACCCAACGGGGGAGGGACTACGAGCAGTACTTC	TRBD2	TRBV24-1	TRBJ2-7	NA
CSAGSSDNPYEQYF	TGCAGTGCCGGGAGCAGCGACAATCCCTACGAGCAGTACTTC	NA	TRBV20-1	TRBJ2-7	NA
CSARDPAGPLGLTEAFF	TGCAGTGCTAGAGACCCTGCCGGGCCCCTGGGCCTCACTGAAGCTTTCTTT	NA	TRBV20-1	TRBJ1-1	NA
CASSWTADTEAFF	TGCGCCAGCAGCTGGACCGCGGACACTGAAGCTTTCTTT	NA	TRBV5-1	TRBJ1-1	many
CASSSGYNRQVYNEQFF	TGTGCCAGCAGCTCAGGGTACAATCGACAGGTCTACAATGAGCAGTTCTTC	NA	TRBV7-9	TRBJ2-1	many
CASSFGGGGADGYTF	TGCGCCAGCAGCTTCGGAGGGGGGGGCGCGGATGGCTACACCTTC	NA	TRBV5-1	TRBJ1-2	many
CSARDGQGMGDLLSAKNIQYF	TGCAGTGCTAGAGATGGGCAGGGGATGGGGGACCTCTTATCAGCCAAAAACATTCAGTACTTC	NA	TRBV20-1	TRBJ2-4	many
CASSHRRQGASSYNSPLHF	TGTGCCAGCAGCCATCGCAGACAGGGGGCGAGTTCCTATAATTCACCCCTCCACTTT	TRBD1	TRBV3-1	TRBJ1-6	many
CASSLGAVNTEAFF	TGCGCCAGCAGCTTGGGGGCAGTGAACACTGAAGCTTTCTTT	NA	TRBV5-1	TRBJ1-1	many
CASSLDGGGSYNEQFF	TGCGCCAGCAGCTTGGACGGAGGGGGCTCCTACAATGAGCAGTTCTTC	NA	TRBV5-1	TRBJ2-1	many
CASSSLLIGGADTQYF	TGTGCCAGCAGCTCCCTCCTGATCGGGGGGGCAGATACGCAGTATTTT	TRBD2	TRBV7-9	TRBJ2-3	many